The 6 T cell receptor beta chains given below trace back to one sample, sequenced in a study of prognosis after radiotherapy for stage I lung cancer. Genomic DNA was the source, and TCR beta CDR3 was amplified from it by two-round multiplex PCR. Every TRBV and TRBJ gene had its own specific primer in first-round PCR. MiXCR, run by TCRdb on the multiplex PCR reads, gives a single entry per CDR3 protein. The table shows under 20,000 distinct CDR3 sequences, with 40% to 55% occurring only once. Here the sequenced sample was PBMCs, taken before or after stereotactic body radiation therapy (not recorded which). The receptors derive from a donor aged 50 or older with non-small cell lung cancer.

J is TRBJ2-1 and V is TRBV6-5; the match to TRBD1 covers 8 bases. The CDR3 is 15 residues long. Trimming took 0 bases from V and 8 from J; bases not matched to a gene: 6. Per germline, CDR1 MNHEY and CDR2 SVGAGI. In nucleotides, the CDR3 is TGTGCCAGCAGTTACTCGGAGGACAGGGTCGATGAGCAGTTCTTC. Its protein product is CASSYSEDRVDEQFF.

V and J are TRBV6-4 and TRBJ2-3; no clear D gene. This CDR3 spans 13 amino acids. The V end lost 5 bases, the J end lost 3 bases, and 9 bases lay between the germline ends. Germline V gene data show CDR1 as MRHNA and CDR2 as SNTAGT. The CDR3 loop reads CASSLQWTDTQYF. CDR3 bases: TGTGCCAGCAGTTTACAGTGGACAGATACGCAGTATTTT.

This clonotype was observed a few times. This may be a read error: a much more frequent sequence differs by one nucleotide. The CDR3, as DNA: TGCAGTTCTAGTCACGGGACAGGGAAAGAGACCCAGTACTTC. The encoded protein is CSSSHGTGKETQYF. The chain couples TRBV20-1 to TRBJ2-5; 9 bases are shared with TRBD1. CDR3 length: 14 amino acids. CDR1 and CDR2 from the germline V gene are DFQATT and SNEGSKA (reference sequence).

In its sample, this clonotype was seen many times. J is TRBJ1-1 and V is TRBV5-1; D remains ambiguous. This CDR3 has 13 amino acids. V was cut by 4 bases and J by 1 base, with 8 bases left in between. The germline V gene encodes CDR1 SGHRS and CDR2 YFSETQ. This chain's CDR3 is CASSHSENTEAFF. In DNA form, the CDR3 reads TGCGCCAGCAGCCACTCAGAGAACACTGAAGCTTTCTTT.

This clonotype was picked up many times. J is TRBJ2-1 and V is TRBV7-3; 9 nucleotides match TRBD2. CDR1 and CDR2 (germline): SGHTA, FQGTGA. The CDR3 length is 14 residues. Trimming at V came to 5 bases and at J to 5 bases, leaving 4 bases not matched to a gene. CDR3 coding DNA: TGTGCCAGCAGCGCGGGAGGGCCTAACAATGAGCAGTTCTTC. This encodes CASSAGGPNNEQFF.

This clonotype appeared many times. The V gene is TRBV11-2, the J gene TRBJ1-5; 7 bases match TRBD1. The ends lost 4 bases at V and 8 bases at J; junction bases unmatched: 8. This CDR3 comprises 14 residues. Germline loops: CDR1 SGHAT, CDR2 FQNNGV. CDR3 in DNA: TGTGCCAGCAGCTCCGGACAGGCAGCAGAGCCCCAGCATTTT. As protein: CASSSGQAAEPQHF.